The 26 T cell receptor beta chains given below trace back to one sample, sequenced in a study of beta chain features in type 1 diabetes. Study-wide points: Across all four CD4+ subsets, people with type 1 diabetes showed modestly shorter TCRB CDR3s.

Sequenced material consisted of expressed TCRB transcripts (all of the isolated RNA was reverse transcribed). TCRdb's copy holds only in-frame clones and misses some; the assay was immunoSEQ multiplex PCR. Seen here are about 260,000 clones, around 20% observed once, and the top ten hold less than 0.03%. Their antigens remain unidentified. Sequenced sample: naive CD4+ T cells from blood. Receptors were obtained from a woman aged 40 to 50 with type 1 diabetes.

The V and J genes are TRBV28 and TRBJ1-2, with D unresolved. The V end was cut by 1 base, the J end by 2 bases, with 8 bases between. The CDR3 loop spans 14 amino acids. Germline V gene lookup returns CDR1 MDHEN and CDR2 SYDVKM. For the CDR3, the DNA is TGTGCCAGCAGTTTATCCGCGGGAAACTATGGCTACACCTTC. Translation gives CASSLSAGNYGYTF.

This clone was counted between two and nine times. The junction does not match germline at one end; this may be a read error. This chain uses TRBV20-1 with TRBJ1-6; no firm D call. The CDR3 is 11 residues long. Germline V lookup: CDR1 DFQATT, CDR2 SNEGSKA (reference sequence). The CDR3 region is CSARDHTVEDF. CDR3 DNA sequence: TGCAGTGCTAGAGATCACACCGTTGAAGACTTT.

This clone was seen a handful of times. The genes are TRBV9 and TRBJ2-6, with 10 bases aligning to TRBD1. Germline CDR1 is SGDLS and CDR2 is YYNGEE. CDR3 size: 17 residues. The V segment lost 4 bases and the J segment 1 base; nucleotides outside the gene matches: 5. CDR3 loop: CASSMRQGASGANVLTF. CDR3 DNA sequence: TGTGCCAGCAGCATGAGACAGGGGGCGTCTGGGGCCAACGTCCTGACTTTC.

The chain couples TRBV27 to TRBJ2-7; tentative D call: TRBD2 (6 bases). The CDR3 sequence is 16 residues long. Trimming pared 3 bases from V and 2 bases from J, leaving 17 bases between. The germline V gene encodes CDR1 MNHEY and CDR2 SMNVEV (reference sequence). The CDR3 sequence is CASSFISGTPTYEQYF. The CDR3 DNA sequence: TGTGCCAGCAGTTTCATCTCCGGGACTCCCACCTACGAGCAGTACTTC.

This clone showed up just a few times. The J gene is TRBJ1-1, the V gene TRBV7-9; D possibly corresponds to TRBD1 (6 bases). Trimming left V 1 base short and J 5 bases short, with 14 bases between. Germline V CDR1 and CDR2: SEHNR, FQNEAQ (reference sequence). The CDR3 covers 15 residues. CDR3 sequence (DNA): TGTGCCAGCAGCTTAGAGCGGGGGCGGTCAACTGAAGCTTTCTTT. It specifies CASSLERGRSTEAFF. Based on the CDR3 plus reference TRBV7-9 and TRBJ1-1, the full variable domain is DTGVSQNPRHKITKRGQNVTFRCDPISEHNRLYWYRQTLGQGPEFLTYFQNEAQLEKSRLLSDRFSAERPKGSFSTLEIQRTEQGDSAMYLCASSLERGRSTEAFFGQGTRLTVV.

This clone has more than one count but fewer than ten. V and J are TRBV4-3 and TRBJ2-6; D is uncertain. V lost 0 bases, J lost 0 bases, and 9 bases lay in between. The CDR3 loop spans 17 amino acids. Germline values: CDR1 LGHNA, CDR2 YSLEER. This chain's CDR3 is CASSQETASSGANVLTF. The CDR3 nucleotides read TGCGCCAGCAGCCAAGAGACTGCTTCCTCTGGGGCCAACGTCCTGACTTTC.

In its sample, this clone was seen a few times. This sequence joins TRBV7-2 and TRBJ1-1; a weak D match, TRBD1 (6 bases). V shed 3 bases and J shed 4 bases, with 12 bases lying between them. CDR1 is SGHTA and CDR2 is FQGNSA in the germline V gene. The CDR3 length is 14 residues. CDR3 coding DNA: TGTGCCAGCAGCTTGCTAGGGGGTTCCACTGAAGCTTTCTTT. This codes for CASSLLGGSTEAFF.

V and J are TRBV29-1 and TRBJ2-5, with 8 bases fitting TRBD1. The V segment lost 8 bases and the J segment 0 bases; nucleotides outside the gene matches: 8. Looked up from germline, CDR1 is SQVTM and CDR2 is ANQGSEA. The CDR3 contains 14 residues. The CDR3 sequence is CSWGSGGYQETQYF. The CDR3 bases are TGCAGCTGGGGGTCAGGGGGCTACCAAGAGACCCAGTACTTC.

The V and J genes are TRBV9 and TRBJ2-5; 7 nucleotides line up with TRBD1. The CDR3 consists of 14 residues. Germline V gene lookup returns CDR1 SGDLS and CDR2 YYNGEE. J lost 3 bases, V lost 3 bases, and 5 bases had no gene match. The CDR3 region is CASSATGIKETQYF. As DNA, the CDR3 is TGTGCCAGCAGCGCGACAGGGATTAAAGAGACCCAGTACTTC.

The genes are TRBV27 and TRBJ1-6; D not resolved. Germline CDR1 MNHEY, CDR2 SMNVEV (reference sequence). This CDR3 comprises 14 residues. Deletions cut 3 bases from V and 9 bases from J, with 12 bases between. The CDR3 loop is CASSFGNNGSPLHF. The CDR3 DNA is TGTGCCAGCAGTTTTGGTAATAACGGTTCACCCCTCCACTTT.

The chain has TRBV28 and TRBJ1-6; D not resolved. Deletions cut 6 bases from V and 6 bases from J, with 6 bases between. CDR1 MDHEN and CDR2 SYDVKM come from the germline V gene. The length of the CDR3 is 12 residues. CDR3 residues: CASRAPNSPLHF. For the CDR3, the DNA is TGTGCCAGCAGAGCCCCTAATTCACCCCTCCACTTT.

This chain joins TRBV15 and TRBJ1-1, with TRBD1 as a possible D gene (5 bases). The germline V and J ends were trimmed by 3 bases and 4 bases, with 12 bases remaining between them. The CDR3 sequence is 14 residues long. Germline lookup yields CDR1 LNHNV and CDR2 YYDKDF (reference sequence). The CDR3: CATSREGRGTEAFF. DNA of the CDR3: TGTGCCACCAGCAGGGAGGGGAGGGGCACTGAAGCTTTCTTT.

This clone showed up just a few times. The gene calls are TRBV19 and TRBJ1-2; a weak D match, TRBD1 (5 bases). This CDR3 has 13 residues. V lost 6 bases to trimming and J lost 0 bases, with 8 bases between them. Germline V gene data show CDR1 as LNHDA and CDR2 as SQIVND (reference sequence). The CDR3 loop reads CASRRQTNYGYTF. CDR3 DNA sequence: TGTGCCAGTAGGAGACAGACTAACTATGGCTACACCTTC.

V usage is TRBV30 and J usage is TRBJ1-2; the D is unclear. The germline V gene encodes CDR1 GTSNPN and CDR2 SVGIG (reference sequence). The ends were cut back, 2 bases at V and 4 bases at J, with 8 bases in the middle. This CDR3 is built from 12 residues. The CDR3 region is CAWSRESYGYTF. DNA of the CDR3: TGTGCCTGGAGTAGGGAGAGCTATGGCTACACCTTC.

This clone was detected a few times. The junction and the germline gene differ at one end; a read error may be behind it. The sample holds other DNA sequences that translate to the same CDR3. The rearrangement uses TRBV7-9 and TRBJ1-6; D is perhaps TRBD1 (5 bases). Germline V CDR1 and CDR2: SEHNR, FQNEAQ (reference sequence). This CDR3 is 14 amino acids long. CDR3 sequence reads: CASSLGQINSPLHF. The CDR3 DNA sequence: TGTGCCAGCAGCTTAGGACAGATTAATTCGCCCCTCCACTTT.

This clone was seen a handful of times. V is TRBV9 and J is TRBJ1-6, with D uncertain. This CDR3 has 14 amino acids. Trimming removed 3 bases at V and 8 bases at J, with 12 bases between. The germline gives CDR1 SGDLS, CDR2 YYNGEE. The CDR3 DNA follows: TGTGCCAGCAGCGCTGACTTTCTGGATTCACCCCTCCACTTT. It is translated as CASSADFLDSPLHF.

This clone was seen a handful of times. The J gene is TRBJ2-7, the V gene TRBV5-1; D gene ambiguous. From germline, CDR1 is SGHRS and CDR2 YFSETQ. The CDR3 is 13 amino acids. V was pared by 4 bases and J by 3 bases, with 11 bases between. The CDR3 reads CASSGGDIYEQYF. CDR3 nucleotide sequence: TGCGCCAGCAGCGGTGGAGATATCTACGAGCAGTACTTC.

Only a few counts were recorded for this clone. This chain connects TRBV4-2 to TRBJ1-2; maybe TRBD1 (5 bases). The germline gives CDR1 LGHNA, CDR2 YNFKEQ. This CDR3 has 15 amino acids. Trimming shortened V by 0 bases and J by 3 bases, and 11 bases separated the two germline ends. The CDR3 DNA reads TGTGCCAGCAGCCAAGATCAGGGCGGTTACTATGGCTACACCTTC. Amino acids: CASSQDQGGYYGYTF.

Of note for this clone: The same CDR3 is also encoded by other DNA sequences in this sample. The rearrangement joins TRBV7-9 to TRBJ2-3; no firm D call. Per the germline V gene, CDR1 is SEHNR and CDR2 is FQNEAQ (reference sequence). This CDR3 comprises 14 residues. The V and J ends lost 1 base and 0 bases respectively, with 5 bases between them. CDR3 amino acids: CASSLDRSTDTQYF. The DNA of the CDR3 is TGTGCCAGCAGCTTAGACAGAAGCACAGATACGCAGTATTTT.

In its sample, this clone was seen a few times. The CDR3 loop reads CASSLGRSGQGSSPLHF. DNA of the CDR3: TGTGCCAGCAGCTTAGGCCGATCGGGACAGGGATCTTCACCCCTCCACTTT. The V call is TRBV13, the J call TRBJ1-6, with 9 bases identical to TRBD1. CDR3 size: 17 residues. J was trimmed by 9 bases and V by 0 bases; bases with no gene match: 9. The germline CDR1 and CDR2 sequences are PRHDT and FYEKMQ (reference sequence).

The gene calls are TRBV28 and TRBJ2-6; 10 bases map to TRBD1. Germline lookup yields CDR1 MDHEN and CDR2 SYDVKM. This CDR3 is 16 amino acids long. Trimming took 8 bases from V and 1 from J; bases not matched to a gene: 5. In DNA, the CDR3 is TGTGCCAGCGGACGGACAGGGGGTTCTGGGGCCAACGTCCTGACTTTC. As protein: CASGRTGGSGANVLTF.

This clone has more than one count but fewer than ten. CDR3 coding DNA: TGTGCCAGCTGCACCGGGACAGGGGGCAACACTGAAGCTTTCTTT. This gives the protein CASCTGTGGNTEAFF. The chain joins TRBV18 to TRBJ1-1; TRBD1 agrees at 12 bases. J was trimmed by 2 bases and V by 7 bases; bases with no gene match: 5. The CDR3 totals 15 residues. The germline V gene has CDR1 KGHSH and CDR2 LQKENI. Based on the CDR3 plus reference TRBV18 and TRBJ1-1, the full variable domain is NAGVMQNPRHLVRRRGQEARLRCSPMKGHSHVYWYRQLPEEGLKFMVYLQKENIIDESGMPKERFSAEFPKEGPSILRIQQVVRGDSAAYFCASCTGTGGNTEAFFGQGTRLTVV.

The chain joins TRBV15 to TRBJ1-5, with D tentatively TRBD1 (6 bases). CDR1 is LNHNV, CDR2 YYDKDF, per germline (reference sequence). CDR3 size: 14 residues. V lost 0 bases to trimming and J lost 7 bases, with 10 bases between them. The CDR3 reads CATSRDRGEQPQHF. CDR3 DNA: TGTGCCACCAGCAGAGACAGGGGAGAGCAGCCCCAGCATTTT.

Note on this clone: Other DNA sequences within the sample encode an identical CDR3. V usage is TRBV29-1 and J usage is TRBJ1-5; D gene uncertain. CDR1 SQVTM and CDR2 ANQGSEA come from the germline V gene. V lost 0 bases and J lost 5, with 5 bases in between. The CDR3 covers 12 residues. This CDR3 is CSVEDPDQPQHF. The CDR3 bases are TGCAGCGTTGAAGATCCGGATCAGCCCCAGCATTTT.

The V gene is TRBV4-2, the J gene TRBJ2-3; D is unclear. The CDR3 is 12 residues long. V gave up 0 bases and J gave up 6 bases, with 4 bases separating them. CDR1 and CDR2 (germline): LGHNA, YNFKEQ. The chain's CDR3 is CASSQDRDTQYF. CDR3 DNA sequence: TGTGCCAGCAGCCAAGATCGGGATACGCAGTATTTT.

The chain is built from TRBV5-4 and TRBJ2-6, with 11 bases matching TRBD1. Germline-derived CDR1 and CDR2 are SGHNT and YYREEE (reference sequence). This CDR3 is 19 amino acids long. V dropped 3 bases and J dropped 0; count of bases not matched to a gene: 8. This chain's CDR3 is CASSSQYGQGASGANVLTF. CDR3 DNA sequence: TGTGCCAGCAGCTCTCAATACGGACAGGGGGCCTCTGGGGCCAACGTCCTGACTTTC.